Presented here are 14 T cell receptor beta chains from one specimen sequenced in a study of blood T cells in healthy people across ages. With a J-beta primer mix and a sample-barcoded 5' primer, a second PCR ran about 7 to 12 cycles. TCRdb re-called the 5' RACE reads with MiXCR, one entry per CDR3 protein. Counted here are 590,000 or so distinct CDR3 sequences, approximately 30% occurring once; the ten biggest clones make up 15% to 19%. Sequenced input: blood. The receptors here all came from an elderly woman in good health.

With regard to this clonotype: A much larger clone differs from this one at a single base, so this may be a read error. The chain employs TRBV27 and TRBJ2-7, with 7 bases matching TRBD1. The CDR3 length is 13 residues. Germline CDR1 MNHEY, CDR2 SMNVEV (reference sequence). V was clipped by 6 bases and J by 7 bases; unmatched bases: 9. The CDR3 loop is CASRTGMGNEQYF. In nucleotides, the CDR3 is TGTGCCAGCAGGACAGGGATGGGCAATGAGCAGTACTTC.

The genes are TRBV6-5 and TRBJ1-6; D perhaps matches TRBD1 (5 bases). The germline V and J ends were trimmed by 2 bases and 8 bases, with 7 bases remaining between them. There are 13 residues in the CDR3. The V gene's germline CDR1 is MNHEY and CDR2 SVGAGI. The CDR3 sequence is CASSYPRDSPLHF. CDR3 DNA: TGTGCCAGCAGTTACCCCAGGGATTCACCCCTCCACTTT.

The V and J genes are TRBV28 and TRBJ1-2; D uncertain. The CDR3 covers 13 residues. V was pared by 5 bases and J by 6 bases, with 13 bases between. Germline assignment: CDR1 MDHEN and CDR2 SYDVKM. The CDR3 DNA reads TGTGCCAGCAGTCCCGCTGGAGGAGATGGCTACACCTTC. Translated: CASSPAGGDGYTF.

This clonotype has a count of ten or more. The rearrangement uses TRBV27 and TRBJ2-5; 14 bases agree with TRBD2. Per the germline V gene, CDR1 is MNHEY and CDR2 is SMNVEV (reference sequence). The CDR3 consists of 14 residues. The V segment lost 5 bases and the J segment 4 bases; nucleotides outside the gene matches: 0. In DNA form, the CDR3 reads TGTGCCAGCAGTGGGACTAGCGGGGGAGAGACCCAGTACTTC. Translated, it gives CASSGTSGGETQYF.

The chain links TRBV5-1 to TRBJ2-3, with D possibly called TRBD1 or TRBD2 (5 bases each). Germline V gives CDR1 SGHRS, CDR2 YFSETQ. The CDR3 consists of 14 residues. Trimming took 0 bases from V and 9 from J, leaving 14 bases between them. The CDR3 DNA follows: TGCGCCAGCAGCTTGGGGGACCCAGGAGACACGCAGTATTTT. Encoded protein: CASSLGDPGDTQYF.

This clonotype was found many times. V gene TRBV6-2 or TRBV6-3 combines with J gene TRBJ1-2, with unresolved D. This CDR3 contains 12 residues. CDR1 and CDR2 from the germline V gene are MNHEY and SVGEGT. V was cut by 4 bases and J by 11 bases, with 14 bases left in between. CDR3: CASSSWAIWYTF. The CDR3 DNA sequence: TGTGCCAGCAGTTCCTGGGCTATTTGGTACACCTTC.

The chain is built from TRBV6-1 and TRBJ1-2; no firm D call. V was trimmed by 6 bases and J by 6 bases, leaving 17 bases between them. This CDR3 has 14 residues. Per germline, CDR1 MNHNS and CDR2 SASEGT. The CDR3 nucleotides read TGTGCCAGCAGGGTCGGGCAGCCAACCGATGGCTACACCTTC. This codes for CASRVGQPTDGYTF.

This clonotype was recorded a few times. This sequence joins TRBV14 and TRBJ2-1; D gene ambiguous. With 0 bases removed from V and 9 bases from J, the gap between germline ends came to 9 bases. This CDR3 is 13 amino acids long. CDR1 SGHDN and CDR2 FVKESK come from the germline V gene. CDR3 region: CASSQDLAFEQFF. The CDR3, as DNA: TGTGCCAGCAGCCAAGATTTGGCTTTTGAGCAGTTCTTC.

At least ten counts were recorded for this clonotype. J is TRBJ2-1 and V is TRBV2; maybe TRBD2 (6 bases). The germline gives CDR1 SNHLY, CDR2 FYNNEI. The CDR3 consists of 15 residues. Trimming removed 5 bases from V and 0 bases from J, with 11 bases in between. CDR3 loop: CASSTGTVSYNEQFF. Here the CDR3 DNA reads TGTGCCAGCAGTACCGGGACTGTCTCCTACAATGAGCAGTTCTTC.

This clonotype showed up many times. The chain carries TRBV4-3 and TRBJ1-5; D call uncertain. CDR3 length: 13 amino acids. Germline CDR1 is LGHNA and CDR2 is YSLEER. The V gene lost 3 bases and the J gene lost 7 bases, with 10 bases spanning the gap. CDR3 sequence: CASSQEIRQPQHF. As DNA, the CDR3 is TGCGCCAGCAGCCAGGAAATAAGACAGCCCCAGCATTTT.

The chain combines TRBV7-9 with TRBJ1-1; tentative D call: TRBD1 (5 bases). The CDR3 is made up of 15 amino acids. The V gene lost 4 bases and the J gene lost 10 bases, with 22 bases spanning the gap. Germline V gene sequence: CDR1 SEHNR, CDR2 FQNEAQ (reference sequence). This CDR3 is CASSWTDRGGIAAFF. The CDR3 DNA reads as TGTGCCAGCAGCTGGACCGACCGGGGGGGAATTGCAGCTTTCTTT. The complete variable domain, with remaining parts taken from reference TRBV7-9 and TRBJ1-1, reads DTGVSQNPRHKITKRGQNVTFRCDPISEHNRLYWYRQTLGQGPEFLTYFQNEAQLEKSRLLSDRFSAERPKGSFSTLEIQRTEQGDSAMYLCASSWTDRGGIAAFFGQGTRLTVV.

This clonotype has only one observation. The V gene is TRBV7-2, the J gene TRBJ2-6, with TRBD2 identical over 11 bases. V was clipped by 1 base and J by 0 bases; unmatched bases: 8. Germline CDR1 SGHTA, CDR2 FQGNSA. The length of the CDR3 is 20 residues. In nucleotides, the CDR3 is TGTGCCAGCAGCTTAGTCGCTAGCGGGGGGCCCAGCTCTGGGGCCAACGTCCTGACTTTC. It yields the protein CASSLVASGGPSSGANVLTF.

CDR3 nucleotides: TGTGCCACCAGCTTATGGGGGCGGTCAGATACGCAGTATTTT. Its protein is CATSLWGRSDTQYF. The chain joins TRBV15 to TRBJ2-3, with a tentative D call TRBD1 (6 bases). The V end was cut by 5 bases, the J end by 4 bases, with 13 bases between. This CDR3 spans 14 amino acids. The germline V gene encodes CDR1 LNHNV and CDR2 YYDKDF (reference sequence).

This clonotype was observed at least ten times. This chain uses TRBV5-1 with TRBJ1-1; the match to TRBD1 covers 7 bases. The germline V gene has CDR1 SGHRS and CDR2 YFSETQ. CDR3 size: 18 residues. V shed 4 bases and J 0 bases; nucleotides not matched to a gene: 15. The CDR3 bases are TGCGCCAGCAGCCCGGAGGCAGGGGGTAGGGGGCTGAACACTGAAGCTTTCTTT. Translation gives CASSPEAGGRGLNTEAFF. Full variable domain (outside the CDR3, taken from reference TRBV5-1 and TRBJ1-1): KAGVTQTPRYLIKTRGQQVTLSCSPISGHRSVSWYQQTPGQGLQFLFEYFSETQRNKGNFPGRFSGRQFSNSRSEMNVSTLELGDSALYLCASSPEAGGRGLNTEAFFGQGTRLTVV.